These 29 T cell receptor beta chains were sequenced from one sample in a study of cytomegalovirus exposure and HLA in healthy donors (TCRdb year 2017). The library was generated by the immunoSEQ multiplex PCR assay. For the multiplex PCR, a mixture combining 60 forward primers for TCR Vbeta segments and 13 reverse primers for TCR Jbeta segments was used. The source is immuneACCESS, and TCRdb retained only in-frame sequences with V and J called. Part of the clones is not carried over; for the studies checked, unresolved V genes explain less than half of this, and the remainder is unexplained. This sample's clone table shows approximately 110,000 clones. Together, the top ten hold roughly 1% of the sample. Source material: PBMCs. These receptors originate from a man aged 18 to 35 in good health and CMV-seronegative.

The CDR3 bases are TGTGCCAGCAGCCCGGGCGGGGGGCGGCAAGAGACCCAGTACTTC. Translated: CASSPGGGRQETQYF. The genes are TRBV7-3 and TRBJ2-5; 8 nucleotides align to TRBD2. CDR3 length: 15 amino acids. V lost 5 bases and J lost 2; bases outside the gene matches: 7. The germline V gene encodes CDR1 SGHTA and CDR2 FQGTGA.

Written as DNA, the CDR3 is TGCGCCAGCAGCTTGGTAACAGGGGGAAACCAAGAGACCCAGTACTTC. Translated: CASSLVTGGNQETQYF. This sequence joins TRBV5-1 and TRBJ2-5, with 8 nucleotides matching TRBD1. Germline CDR1 SGHRS, CDR2 YFSETQ. V lost 0 bases, J lost 0 bases, and 4 bases stayed unmatched. This CDR3 has 16 residues.

This sequence joins TRBV5-8 and TRBJ2-7, with D possibly matching TRBD2 (5 bases). This CDR3 has 15 amino acids. Germline V gene sequence: CDR1 SGHTS, CDR2 YDEGEE. Trimming pared 4 bases from V and 7 bases from J, leaving 21 bases between. As DNA, the CDR3 is TGTGCCAGCAGCCCGGTGTTCGGGATCCCGGGGGAGCAGTACTTC. It translates to CASSPVFGIPGEQYF.

The chain recombines TRBV4-2 with TRBJ2-5; 7 bases line up with TRBD2. Trimming at V came to 0 bases and at J to 4 bases, leaving 5 bases not matched to a gene. CDR3 length equals 15 residues. Germline lookup yields CDR1 LGHNA and CDR2 YNFKEQ. As DNA, the CDR3 is TGTGCCAGCAGCCAAGAGGGCCAGCGGGGAGAGACCCAGTACTTC. It translates to CASSQEGQRGETQYF.

V and J are TRBV5-5 and TRBJ2-1; 10 bases align to TRBD2. Germline CDR1 reads SGHKS; CDR2 reads YYEKEE (reference sequence). V was clipped by 6 bases and J by 3 bases; unmatched bases: 9. This CDR3 is built from 16 residues. For the CDR3, the DNA is TGTGCCAGCATCATTTTAGCGGGGGGAGTCTACAATGAGCAGTTCTTC. Its protein is CASIILAGGVYNEQFF.

The chain is built from TRBV7-9 and TRBJ2-1, with TRBD2 matching over 7 bases. Germline V gene sequence: CDR1 SEHNR, CDR2 FQNEAQ (reference sequence). CDR3 length: 15 amino acids. Germline trimming cut 5 bases from V and 9 bases from J; bases unmatched to any gene: 13. The CDR3 loop reads CASSPSWGEGTEQFF. The CDR3 region has the DNA TGTGCCAGCAGCCCCAGTTGGGGGGAGGGGACTGAGCAGTTCTTC. Variable domain in full (rest from reference TRBV7-9 and TRBJ2-1): DTGVSQNPRHKITKRGQNVTFRCDPISEHNRLYWYRQTLGQGPEFLTYFQNEAQLEKSRLLSDRFSAERPKGSFSTLEIQRTEQGDSAMYLCASSPSWGEGTEQFFGPGTRLTVL.

The chain joins TRBV30 to TRBJ2-1; TRBD2 aligns across 12 bases. V was clipped by 3 bases and J by 4 bases; unmatched bases: 13. This CDR3 comprises 18 residues. Germline assignment: CDR1 GTSNPN and CDR2 SVGIG (reference sequence). In DNA, the CDR3 is TGTGCCTGGAGCTCGGGTCTAGCGGGGGGGCAGAGGTACAATGAGCAGTTCTTC. Translating gives CAWSSGLAGGQRYNEQFF.

This sequence joins TRBV30 and TRBJ1-5; unclear D gene. Germline CDR1 and CDR2: GTSNPN and SVGIG (reference sequence). Trimming shortened V by 6 bases and J by 4 bases, and 13 bases separated the two germline ends. The CDR3 extends over 13 amino acids. CDR3 bases: TGTGCCTGCGCCTCCGGGGTGAATCAGCCCCAGCATTTT. Encoded protein: CACASGVNQPQHF. The entire variable domain, with the rest obtained from reference TRBV30 and TRBJ1-5, is as follows: SQTIHQWPATLVQPVGSPLSLECTVEGTSNPNLYWYRQAAGRGLQLLFYSVGIGQISSEVPQNLSASRPQDRQFILSSKKLLLSDSGFYLCACASGVNQPQHFGDGTRLSIL.

The chain employs TRBV5-1 and TRBJ1-5, with unresolved D. The CDR3 consists of 15 residues. Germline V gene lookup returns CDR1 SGHRS and CDR2 YFSETQ. Trimming took 4 bases from V and 0 from J, leaving 11 bases between them. The CDR3 DNA reads TGCGCCAGCAGCCTTACCGGGGTTAGCAATCAGCCCCAGCATTTT. The encoded protein is CASSLTGVSNQPQHF.

The chain employs TRBV7-6 and TRBJ1-3; D is possibly TRBD1 (5 bases). Germline V gives CDR1 SGHVS, CDR2 FNYEAQ. The CDR3 contains 14 residues. Trimming left V 3 bases short and J 3 bases short, with 9 bases between. CDR3: CASSLSGDGNTIYF. CDR3 in DNA: TGTGCCAGCAGCTTGTCGGGGGATGGAAACACCATATATTTT.

The V gene is TRBV9, the J gene TRBJ1-5; 8 nucleotides match TRBD1. The germline V gene has CDR1 SGDLS and CDR2 YYNGEE. J was trimmed by 7 bases and V by 0 bases; bases with no gene match: 6. The CDR3 is made up of 15 amino acids. The CDR3 DNA reads as TGTGCCAGCAGCGTAGCGGCAGGGGGCTGGCAGCCCCAGCATTTT. This translates into CASSVAAGGWQPQHF.

In DNA, the CDR3 is TGTGCCATCAGCGCACTCGGTGACATGAACACTGAAGCTTTCTTT. It specifies CAISALGDMNTEAFF. This chain links TRBV10-3 with TRBJ1-1; D is uncertain. V was cut by 6 bases and J by 0 bases, with 14 bases left in between. From germline, CDR1 is ENHRY and CDR2 SYGVKD. The CDR3 spans 15 residues.

V is TRBV6-5 and J is TRBJ1-2; D remains ambiguous. The germline V and J ends were trimmed by 0 bases and 5 bases, with 7 bases remaining between them. This CDR3 is 13 amino acids long. Germline V gene data show CDR1 as MNHEY and CDR2 as SVGAGI. The CDR3 loop is CASSYSGRYGYTF. The DNA for the CDR3 is TGTGCCAGCAGTTACTCGGGCAGATATGGCTACACCTTC.

J is TRBJ1-1 and V is TRBV29-1, with TRBD1 matching 10 bases. CDR1 SQVTM and CDR2 ANQGSEA come from the germline V gene. CDR3 length equals 14 residues. V dropped 7 bases and J dropped 2; count of bases not matched to a gene: 7. CDR3 in amino acids: CSAGQGFDNTEAFF. The CDR3 DNA reads as TGCAGCGCGGGACAGGGGTTCGATAACACTGAAGCTTTCTTT.

The chain is built from TRBV6-1 and TRBJ1-1; the match to TRBD1 covers 11 bases. CDR1 is MNHNS, CDR2 SASEGT, per germline. The CDR3 extends over 17 amino acids. Trimming removed 6 bases from V and 10 bases from J; junction bases left unmatched: 19. Here the CDR3 reads CASRELGTGGPKVSAFF. CDR3 in DNA: TGTGCCAGCAGGGAACTTGGGACAGGGGGACCAAAGGTTTCAGCTTTCTTT.

The chain uses TRBV28 and TRBJ2-1; 10 bases agree with TRBD2. Germline V gene lookup returns CDR1 MDHEN and CDR2 SYDVKM. The CDR3 loop spans 15 amino acids. V trimming: 8 bases; J trimming: 6 bases; junction bases outside the gene matches: 10. CDR3 sequence: CASLARTSGSNEQFF. Written as DNA, the CDR3 is TGTGCCAGCTTAGCGAGGACTAGCGGATCCAATGAGCAGTTCTTC.

V usage is TRBV7-9 and J usage is TRBJ1-1; 11 positions agree with TRBD1. V dropped 6 bases and J dropped 5; count of bases not matched to a gene: 11. The germline gives CDR1 SEHNR, CDR2 FQNEAQ (reference sequence). The CDR3 consists of 16 residues. In DNA form, the CDR3 reads TGTGCCAGCAGTAAACCGGGACAGGGGGTAATTACTGAAGCTTTCTTT. Its protein is CASSKPGQGVITEAFF.

The CDR3 nucleotides read TGTGCCACGGAACTAGCGATGAACACCGGGGAGCTGTTTTTT. Its translation is CATELAMNTGELFF. J is TRBJ2-2 and V is TRBV7-9; 7 nucleotides line up with TRBD2. In germline, CDR1 is SEHNR, CDR2 FQNEAQ (reference sequence). With V trimmed by 10 bases and J by 1 base, 6 bases remained unmatched. The CDR3 is made up of 14 amino acids.

As for this clone: This same CDR3 is encoded by further DNA sequences in the sample. V usage is TRBV27 and J usage is TRBJ2-7, with 8 bases fitting TRBD1. CDR3 length equals 15 residues. J gave up 0 bases and V 2 bases, and 3 bases lay outside the gene matches. In germline, CDR1 is MNHEY, CDR2 SMNVEV (reference sequence). The CDR3 protein is CASSLDRGLSYEQYF. In nucleotides, the CDR3 is TGTGCCAGCAGTTTAGACAGGGGACTCTCCTACGAGCAGTACTTC.

The V gene is TRBV18, the J gene TRBJ2-7, with 9 bases identical to TRBD1. The germline V gene encodes CDR1 KGHSH and CDR2 LQKENI. The junction had 4 bases not matched to a gene; V was cut back by 0 bases and J by 1 base. This CDR3 comprises 16 residues. CDR3 in amino acids: CASSPPGTGLSYEQYF. The CDR3 bases are TGTGCCAGCTCACCACCTGGGACAGGGCTATCCTACGAGCAGTACTTC.

V and J are TRBV30 and TRBJ1-5, with a tentative D call TRBD1 (5 bases). The V end was cut by 3 bases, the J end by 11 bases, with 14 bases between. There are 12 residues in the CDR3. Germline CDR1 GTSNPN, CDR2 SVGIG (reference sequence). The CDR3 loop reads CAWREGRGAQHF. The CDR3 bases are TGTGCCTGGAGGGAGGGGCGAGGGGCCCAGCATTTT.

The V gene is TRBV11-2, the J gene TRBJ1-1; D remains unclear. Trimming stripped 0 bases from V and 7 bases from J, with 3 bases between. Germline V lookup: CDR1 SGHAT, CDR2 FQNNGV. This CDR3 has 11 residues. The CDR3 nucleotides are TGTGCCAGCAGCTTAGACAGTGAAGCTTTCTTT. Protein: CASSLDSEAFF.

This chain connects TRBV25-1 to TRBJ1-1; 9 nucleotides align to TRBD1. This CDR3 is 15 amino acids long. Germline CDR1 MGHDK, CDR2 SYGVNS. Trimming removed 7 bases from V and 5 bases from J; junction bases left unmatched: 11. CDR3 bases: TGTGCCAGCACCATAGGACAGGGGTTGGTGACTGAAGCTTTCTTT. Translated: CASTIGQGLVTEAFF.

V and J are TRBV6-1 and TRBJ2-5; 13 bases match TRBD2. This CDR3 is 14 amino acids long. Germline V gene sequence: CDR1 MNHNS, CDR2 SASEGT. The ends lost 4 bases at V and 11 bases at J; junction bases unmatched: 7. This CDR3 reads CASSGGGLAGEQYF. DNA for the CDR3: TGTGCCAGCAGTGGCGGAGGACTAGCGGGGGAGCAGTACTTC.

J is TRBJ1-2 and V is TRBV6-5, with 9 positions matching TRBD1. J gave up 4 bases and V 6 bases, and 3 bases lay outside the gene matches. CDR3 length: 13 residues. Looked up from germline, CDR1 is MNHEY and CDR2 is SVGAGI. CDR3 nucleotide sequence: TGTGCCAGCAGACAGGGGGCTGGCTATGGCTACACCTTC. It is translated as CASRQGAGYGYTF.

The V gene is TRBV11-3, the J gene TRBJ2-7, with D hard to call. CDR1 and CDR2 from the germline V gene are SGHNT and YENEEA. The length of the CDR3 is 15 residues. V was trimmed by 1 base and J by 3 bases, leaving 13 bases between them. In DNA form, the CDR3 reads TGTGCCAGCAGCTTAGCCAGGAATCATCTCTACGAGCAGTACTTC. Its protein product is CASSLARNHLYEQYF.

This chain joins TRBV18 and TRBJ2-7; tentative D call: TRBD2 (5 bases). There are 13 residues in the CDR3. V was cut by 6 bases and J by 3 bases, with 12 bases left in between. The germline gives CDR1 KGHSH, CDR2 LQKENI. CDR3 residues: CASSAYGGYEQYF. The DNA of the CDR3 is TGTGCCAGCTCTGCATACGGAGGCTACGAGCAGTACTTC.

V is TRBV5-1 and J is TRBJ2-5; D uncertain. The V end lost 7 bases, the J end lost 2 bases, and 24 bases lay between the germline ends. The CDR3 loop spans 17 amino acids. Germline V CDR1 and CDR2: SGHRS, YFSETQ. The CDR3 nucleotides are TGCGCCAGCTCAGAGCCCCCGATCGACTTGAAACAAGAGACCCAGTACTTC. It yields the protein CASSEPPIDLKQETQYF.

The V gene is TRBV18, the J gene TRBJ2-7; D possibly corresponds to TRBD1 (5 bases). The CDR3 totals 13 residues. Trimming stripped 6 bases from V and 6 bases from J, with 15 bases between. Germline CDR1 KGHSH, CDR2 LQKENI. The CDR3 loop reads CASSPARESEQYF. Written as DNA, the CDR3 is TGTGCCAGCTCCCCAGCCAGGGAAAGCGAGCAGTACTTC. Together with reference TRBV18 and TRBJ2-7, the CDR3 gives the full variable domain: NAGVMQNPRHLVRRRGQEARLRCSPMKGHSHVYWYRQLPEEGLKFMVYLQKENIIDESGMPKERFSAEFPKEGPSILRIQQVVRGDSAAYFCASSPARESEQYFGPGTRLTVT.